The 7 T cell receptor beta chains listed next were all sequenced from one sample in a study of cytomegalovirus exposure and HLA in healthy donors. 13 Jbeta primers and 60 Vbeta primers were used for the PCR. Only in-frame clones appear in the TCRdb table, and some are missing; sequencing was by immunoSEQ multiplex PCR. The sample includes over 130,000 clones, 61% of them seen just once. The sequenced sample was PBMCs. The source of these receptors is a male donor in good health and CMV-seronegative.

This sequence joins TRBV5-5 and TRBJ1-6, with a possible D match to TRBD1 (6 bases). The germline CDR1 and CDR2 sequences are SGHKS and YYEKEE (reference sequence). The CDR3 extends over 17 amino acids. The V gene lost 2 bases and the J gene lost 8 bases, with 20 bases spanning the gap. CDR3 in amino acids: CASSFQQGGPSYSPLHF. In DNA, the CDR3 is TGTGCCAGCAGCTTTCAACAGGGCGGTCCAAGCTATTCACCCCTCCACTTT.

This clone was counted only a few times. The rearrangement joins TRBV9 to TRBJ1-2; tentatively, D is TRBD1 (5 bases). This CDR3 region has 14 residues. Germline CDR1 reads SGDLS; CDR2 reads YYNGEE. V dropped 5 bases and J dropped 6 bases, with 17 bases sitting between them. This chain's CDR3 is CASSREVVGHGYTF. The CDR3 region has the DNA TGTGCCAGCAGTCGTGAGGTAGTGGGGCATGGCTACACCTTC.

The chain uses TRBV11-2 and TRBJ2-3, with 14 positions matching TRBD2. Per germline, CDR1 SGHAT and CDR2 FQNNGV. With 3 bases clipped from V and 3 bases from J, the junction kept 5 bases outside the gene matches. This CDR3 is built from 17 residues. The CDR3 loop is CASSFTGTSGGTDTQYF. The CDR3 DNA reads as TGTGCCAGCAGCTTTACCGGGACTAGCGGGGGTACAGATACGCAGTATTTT.

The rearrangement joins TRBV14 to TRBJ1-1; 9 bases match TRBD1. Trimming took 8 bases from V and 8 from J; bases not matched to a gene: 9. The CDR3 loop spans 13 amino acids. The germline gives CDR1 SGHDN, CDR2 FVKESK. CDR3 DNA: TGTGCCAGCTCTTCTACAGGGGGCGGGGAAGCTTTCTTT. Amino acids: CASSSTGGGEAFF.

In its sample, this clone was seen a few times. CDR3 sequence (DNA): TGTGCCACCAGCAGAGATAGGACTGGAGGCTACACCTTC. The encoded protein is CATSRDRTGGYTF. The chain has TRBV15 and TRBJ1-2; D unclear. There are 13 residues in the CDR3. Germline V gene sequence: CDR1 LNHNV, CDR2 YYDKDF (reference sequence). V was clipped by 0 bases and J by 8 bases, with 10 bases between them.

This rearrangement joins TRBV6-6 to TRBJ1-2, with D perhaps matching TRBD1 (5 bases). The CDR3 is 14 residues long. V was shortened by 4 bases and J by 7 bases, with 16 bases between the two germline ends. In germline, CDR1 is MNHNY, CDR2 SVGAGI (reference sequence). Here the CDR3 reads CASSFSPGGSGYTF. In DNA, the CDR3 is TGTGCCAGCAGTTTCTCCCCGGGGGGATCTGGCTACACCTTC.

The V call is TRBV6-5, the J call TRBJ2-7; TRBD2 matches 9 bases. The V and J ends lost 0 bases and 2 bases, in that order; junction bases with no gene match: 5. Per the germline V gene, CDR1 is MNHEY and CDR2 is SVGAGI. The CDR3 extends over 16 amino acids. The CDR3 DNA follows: TGTGCCAGCAGTTACTCGGTCCTAGCGGGGCCCTACGAGCAGTACTTC. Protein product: CASSYSVLAGPYEQYF.